The rows below give T cell receptor beta chains drawn from one sample of a study of blood T cell repertoires in COVID-19. Produced via immunoSEQ multiplex PCR; TCRdb's table is partial and in-frame only. The sample carries 25,000 to 35,000 clones, 85% to 95% recorded once. Sequencing input: peripheral blood. The receptors shown here come from a woman in her 70s with COVID-19, enrolled during active disease. The CDR3 runs from the conserved cysteine through the conserved F or W.

>TRBV11-2|TRBJ1-1
CASSLLMADRNTEAFF
>TRBV3-1/TRBV3-2|TRBJ1-6
CASSQATGANSPLHF
>TRBV29-1|TRBJ1-2
CSVTIDRGYGYTF
>TRBV5-4|TRBJ2-1
CASSLDSGTYNEQFF
>TRBV5-1|TRBJ1-1
CASSLSETGGYAANTEAFF
>TRBV6-1|TRBJ2-1
CASSEWGTSYNEQFF
>TRBV5-1|TRBJ1-2
CASSLAGEYGYTF
>TRBV28|TRBJ2-7
CASSLEGRDEQYF
>TRBV3-1/TRBV3-2|TRBJ2-3
CASSQVGRASDTQYF
>TRBV9|TRBJ2-1
CASSVGLAYNEQFF
>TRBV27|TRBJ1-2
CASSLSSLGRYGYTF
>TRBV6-5|TRBJ2-7
CASRRQGAYEQYF
>TRBV20-1|TRBJ2-7
CSAPRWPEQYF
>TRBV3-1/TRBV3-2|TRBJ1-2
CASSQDLGANYGYTF
>TRBV27|TRBJ2-1
CASSLLGTTHEQFF
>TRBV10-2|TRBJ2-2
CASRPSGVSGWTNTGELFF
>TRBV5-5|TRBJ2-1
CASSLGLNNEQFF
>TRBV7-8|TRBJ2-1
CASSFGEGGRLANEQFF
>TRBV9|TRBJ1-2
CASSVDPGGIDGYTF
>TRBV10-3|TRBJ1-2
CASQGSSNYGYTF
>TRBV30|TRBJ2-1
CAWSRGGDNEQFF
>TRBV27|TRBJ1-2
CASSQGERGYGYTF
>TRBV7-2|TRBJ1-5
CASSSDRDSNQPQHF
>TRBV29-1|TRBJ2-1
CSVEGGFWTDTYNEQFF
>TRBV27|TRBJ2-1
CASPSTSGRSNEQFF
>TRBV11-2|TRBJ1-1
CASSFPGTVNTEAFF
>TRBV3-1/TRBV3-2|TRBJ2-6
CASNPRGPSGANVLTF
>TRBV21-1|TRBJ2-5
CASSKGGRLGWVLSCLETQYF
>TRBV7-8|TRBJ2-2
CASSLETGHTGELFF
>TRBV6-6|TRBJ2-1
CASSYSTGQQQFF
>TRBV7-6|TRBJ1-4
CASSLGLQGGEKLFF
>TRBV28|TRBJ1-5
CASRPQGTGNQPQHF
>TRBV19|TRBJ2-7
CASSIGPEVRAYEQYF
>TRBV9|TRBJ2-1
CASSVGQGVYNEQFF
>TRBV7-9|TRBJ1-2
CASSSGWGDGNYGYTF
>TRBV28|TRBJ2-1
CASSLEPTDNEQFF
>TRBV18|TRBJ2-7
CASWDSTSGEQYF
>TRBV14|TRBJ1-2
CASSHGDNNYGYTF
>TRBV5-4|TRBJ2-2
CASSLSVTLYTGELFF
>TRBV5-1|TRBJ2-1
CASSLKLAGINEQFF
>TRBV25-1|TRBJ2-7
CASKGVNTGAYEQYF
>TRBV19|TRBJ2-5
CASSIAGQGARGETQYF
>TRBV3-1/TRBV3-2|TRBJ1-2
CASSLDSYGYTF
>TRBV5-4|TRBJ1-4
CASSREGREKLFF
>TRBV4-3|TRBJ1-2
CASSQAPGAGGWGYTF
>TRBV9|TRBJ2-2
CASSGPQGGTNTGELFF
>TRBV9|TRBJ2-3
CASSTPTSGWRGFTDTQYF
>TRBV6-6|TRBJ1-2
CASSYSGGSNYGYTF
>TRBV11-2|TRBJ2-5
CASSPSFGGRASEETQYF
>TRBV6-5|TRBJ1-2
CASRLYLQGSYGYTF
>TRBV6-5|TRBJ1-3
CASSPQGSGNTIYF
>TRBV19|TRBJ1-5
CASSPKAGENQPQHF
>TRBV24-1|TRBJ2-6
CATSDMGRGGANVLTF
>TRBV7-9|TRBJ2-1
CASSLTGGSYNEQFF
>TRBV7-2|TRBJ2-7
CASSLSPGGPHEQYF
>TRBV6-1|TRBJ1-5
CASSGADTRGNQPQHF
>TRBV10-2|TRBJ2-3
CASRSSAADTQYF
>TRBV28|TRBJ1-2
CASSFGGADGYTF
>TRBV28|TRBJ1-1
CASSLSEPEAFF